The T cell receptor (beta chain) described here comes from a study of T-cell reconstitution after alpha-beta-depleted transplantation in children listed by TCRdb under 2016. Looking at the study overall: Using TCR repertoire profiling, the study followed T-cell immune reconstitution in a quantitative way in children after TCRalphabeta/CD19-depleted allogeneic hematopoietic cell transplantation. Study-wide findings and limitations: Apparently early alphabetaT-cell count recovery about two months after transplant reportedly relied on only several hundred rapidly expanded clones derived from non-depleted graft cells. The frequencies of hyperexpanded clones fell over the following months, and after one year, T-cell counts and TCRbeta diversity were mostly attributed to newly produced T cells. In some patients, the high TCRbeta diversity seen at day 60 was put down to recipient T cells and intrathymic progenitors that had survived conditioning.

Library generation was performed with PCR. The sample was run on an Illumina HiSeq 2500. TCR libraries were prepared with molecular barcoding, using unique molecular identifiers to normalize TCRbeta repertoire quantification. TCRdb's own reprocessing of the public reads used fastp at Q25 and MiXCR and kept productive beta chains. Rows with a matching CDR3 protein are joined into one entry that keeps the most common DNA and genes. The table for this sample lists 210,000 or so distinct CDR3 sequences; approximately 10% of them were counted only once. The top ten clonotypes cover roughly 30% of the sample. Many counts were recorded for this clonotype. The antigen this receptor binds is unknown. No qualities accompany the bases; no much larger clone lies one base away. In the paper's terms, the treatment or condition label means: allogeneic hematopoietic cell transplantation with graft depleted of TCRalphabeta T cells and CD19 B cells. TCRalphabeta/CD19-depleted allogeneic hematopoietic cell grafts were given to the transplant recipients, all of whom were children.

The sequence was collected from a child in the first two years of life with acute myeloid leukemia, due to receive a stem cell transplant. Specimen: PBMCs, collected before TCRalphabeta/CD19-depleted stem cell transplant.

The CDR3 reads CASSSGTGGYGYTF. The DNA sequence is given as TGTGCCAGCAGCTCCGGGACAGGGGGCTATGGCTACACCTTC. The rearrangement combines TRBV5-5 with TRBJ1-2, with 11 junctional bases fitting TRBD1. The germline V gene (reference sequence) provides CDR1 SGHKS and CDR2 YYEKEE. CDR3 length: 14 amino acids, cysteine to phenylalanine. The read is trimmed to its CDR3 DNA, 42 bases read in frame from base 1. V and J are trimmed by 3 bases and 4 bases, and the gene matches miss 2 bases of the junction.